This TCR beta chain appears in the sequencing data of a study of Ad26.COV2.S vaccination and SARS-CoV-2 variants (dated by TCRdb to the early 2020s). Concerning the study at large: Donors in the vaccine arm were drawn from COV1001, a phase I-IIa trial of Ad26.COV2.S in healthy adults that was multicentre, randomized, double-blind and placebo-controlled. The TCR-sequenced set comprised around 30 samples: some 20 Ad26.COV2.S vaccine recipients, 5 placebo recipients and 8 SARS-CoV-2 convalescent individuals. Dosing of Ad26.COV2.S was intramuscular, at either 5x10^10 or 1x10^11 viral particles, delivered as one shot or as two shots spaced 56 days apart. Blinding of investigators to trial group allocation was maintained during experiments and outcome assessment. The specificity and breadth of SARS-CoV-2-reactive T cell receptors after Ad26.COV2.S vaccination were assessed by TCRbeta repertoire sequencing. Trial participants were randomized into five groups of five, in which low-dose or high-dose Ad26.COV2.S was given once or twice, or placebo was given on both occasions. Study-level results and caveats: Vaccine and placebo recipients had comparable non-spike TCR breadth, which fits with the vaccine containing only spike. Comparing responses between vaccine doses or regimens was not something the study was powered to do. The authors noted that total T cell responses may have been underestimated by the TCR breadth and depth analyses. After vaccination, spike-specific CD8+ and CD4+ T cell responses were reported to show substantial breadth. Ad26.COV2.S recipients had higher spike-specific TCR breadth than placebo recipients (P = 0.0014).

TCRbeta CDR3 regions were sequenced with the immunoSEQ Assay. After extraction, genomic DNA underwent amplification by bias-controlled multiplex PCR, followed by high-throughput sequencing. The study's own analysis went as follows. To quantify the absolute abundance of each unique TCRbeta CDR3 region, sequences were collapsed and filtered. Usable DNA was measured by amplifying reference genes present in all nucleated cells, and TCRbeta template counts were normalized to that usable DNA to estimate T cell fraction. Repertoire TCRs were annotated as SARS-CoV-2-specific when V gene, CDR3 amino acid sequence and J gene were exactly matched to a known reactive TCR set. The reference SARS-CoV-2 TCR set came from MIRA and was filtered for enrichment in COVID-19-positive ImmuneCODE repertoires, removing public or cross-reactive TCRs. Drawing on the MIRA antigens, annotated TCRs were analysed further at the level of specific ORF or position within ORF. Depth was the summed frequency of annotated unique rearrangements, while breadth was defined as annotated unique rearrangements over total unique productive rearrangements. Group comparisons of TCR breadth used two-sided Wilcoxon rank-sum tests. As stored in TCRdb, this immuneACCESS dataset retains in-frame rearrangements with V and J assigned. A fraction of the clones does not appear; measured against another copy, unresolved V genes explain less than half of the discrepancy, and the remainder lacks a known reason. D and trimming come from the DNA, and the V and J calls and clone size come from that table. The sample yields about 470,000 clones; less than 95% were counted once. The ten largest account for roughly 4% of the sample.

The CDR3 goes from the cysteine to the phenylalanine over 15 residues. CDR3 DNA only is kept here, 45 bases in frame from base 1. V is pruned by 3 bases and J by 4 bases, leaving 7 bases of the junction without a gene match. Sequences SGHRS (CDR1) and YFSETQ (CDR2) are obtained from the germline V gene. The treatment or condition label corresponds to: approximately 18 received Ad26.COV2.S at low or high dose, single or two shots; about 5 received placebo; per-sample allocation not given. Repertoires of vaccine and placebo recipients were sequenced from samples collected on day 63 after the first injection. Between 29 July and 7 August 2020, Cohort 1b enrolled 25 adults aged 18-55 years at one site in Boston, USA. As a vaccine, Ad26.COV2.S was a replication-incompetent adenovirus type 26 vector that expressed a prefusion-stabilized SARS-CoV-2 spike protein derived from the original Wuhan strain. Remarks on this clone: No antigen is known for it. Base qualities were left out, and no much larger clone turns up one base away.

The rearranged segments are TRBV5-1 and TRBJ2-7; 10 middle bases align to TRBD1. The receptor's source is a person aged 18 to 59 who received the Ad26.COV2.S COVID-19 vaccine or a placebo. This material consisted of peripheral blood, taken in a trial of Ad26.COV2.S vaccine versus placebo. The CDR3 protein: CASSSEGTGVYEQYF. The base sequence is TGCGCCAGCAGCTCAGAAGGGACAGGGGTTTACGAGCAGTACTTC.